The entry that follows covers one T cell receptor beta chain sequence. What it binds is not known. Molecules of cDNA were individually given unique molecular identifiers that were attached to them. A single record per CDR3 protein comes from TCRdb applying MiXCR to the 5' RACE reads. This sample yields nearly 60,000 distinct CDR3 sequences, of which about 12% are seen a single time; around 9.9% belongs to the top ten. Trimming cost V 3 bases and J 3 bases; bases outside gene matches: 4. The CDR3 loop spans 13 amino acids. Germline V gene lookup returns CDR1 SQVTM and CDR2 ANQGSEA. The data belong to a study of early T cells in non-severe SARS-CoV-2 infection. Background on the study: Chains stayed unpaired after sequencing of bulk RNA from unsorted whole blood.

Study observations and caveats: Matches to VDJdb favored anti-spike CD8 responses and missed private and CD4 specificities.

This receptor was obtained from an adult who was a healthcare worker with PCR-confirmed SARS-CoV-2 infection or an uninfected control (not recorded which). The specimen sequenced was whole blood. This chain links TRBV29-1 with TRBJ1-1; 7 bases map to TRBD1. CDR3: CSVDRQGHTEAFF. In DNA, the CDR3 is TGCAGCGTTGACCGACAGGGTCACACTGAAGCTTTCTTT.